The present T cell receptor (beta chain) was sequenced within a study of CD8+ T cells in alopecia areata. Study summary: Skin-grafted approximately 6-10-week-old female C3H/HeJ mice received tissue from roughly 6-13-month-old C3H/HeJ donors with spontaneous alopecia. Notes on the study in general: TCR sharing across patients was less clear than in mice, possibly HLA-related.

The CDR3 has 16 amino acids. Unmatched junction bases numbered 3, after V lost 0 bases and J lost 1 base. CDR1 and CDR2 (germline): NNHNN, SYGAGS (reference sequence). Extraction of RNA preceded its reverse transcription into cDNA, which served as the sequencing template. Libraries were prepared by immunoSEQ multiplex PCR; TCRdb keeps only in-frame clonotypes and omits some of them. The sample holds about 110,000 clones, and no clone turns up only once. This clone was counted a few times. The antigen is not known. Gene names denote mouse genes. The sequence runs out 4 residues before the end of the CDR3; the remainder is reconstructed from the germline J gene.

Sequenced material: lesional skin. The chain uses TRBV13-2 and TRBJ2-1; 8 nucleotides agree with TRBD2. The clonotype was recovered from a C3H/HeJ mouse with alopecia areata. For the strain, the MHC haplotype given is H2-k. CDR3 residues: CASGDAGGRNYAEQFF. CDR3 DNA (partial): TGTGCCAGCGGTGATGCTGGGGGGCGGAACTATGCT.